This T cell receptor (beta chain) was profiled in a study of Ad26.COV2.S vaccination and SARS-CoV-2 variants. Study-level findings and limits: Possible underestimation of total T cell responses by the TCR breadth and depth analyses was noted.

A remark on this clone: Its specificity is unknown.

Assay used: immunoSEQ multiplex PCR; TCRdb lists only in-frame clones, some missing. The sample has more than 350,000 clones; roughly 90% are singletons. Treatment defined: about 20 received Ad26.COV2.S at low or high dose, single or two shots; roughly five received placebo; per-sample allocation not given. Day 63 after the first vaccine or placebo injection was the time point for sampling. The specimen comprised peripheral blood, sampled in a trial of Ad26.COV2.S vaccine versus placebo. The sequence came from a person aged 18-65 years who received the Ad26.COV2.S COVID-19 vaccine or a placebo.

CDR3 DNA: TGTGCCAGCTCACCACTCTCCCTTAATGAAAAACTGTTTTTT. It encodes CASSPLSLNEKLFF. The chain has TRBV18 and TRBJ1-4; D not resolved. The V end was cut by 1 base, the J end by 4 bases, with 7 bases between. This CDR3 has 14 residues. Germline CDR1 KGHSH, CDR2 LQKENI. The full variable domain, with the rest looked up from reference TRBV18 and TRBJ1-4, is NAGVMQNPRHLVRRRGQEARLRCSPMKGHSHVYWYRQLPEEGLKFMVYLQKENIIDESGMPKERFSAEFPKEGPSILRIQQVVRGDSAAYFCASSPLSLNEKLFFGSGTQLSVL.